The TCR beta chain under discussion was sequenced for a study of T-cell reconstitution after alpha-beta-depleted transplantation in children. This sample's TCRbeta library carried unique molecular identifier barcodes. In TCRdb, the PCR reads were re-called with MiXCR into one record per CDR3 protein. The sample holds about 490,000 distinct CDR3 sequences; about 10% are singletons and the top ten take just over 2%. The CDR3 has 14 residues. The V gene lost 4 bases and the J gene lost 3 bases, with 12 bases spanning the gap. Study-level findings and limits: Recipient T cells and thymic progenitors that survived gave rise to the high TCRbeta diversity observed at day 60 in some patients.

A note on this clonotype: Its antigen is undetermined.

This material consisted of PBMCs, taken before TCRalphabeta/CD19-depleted stem cell transplant. The receptor was derived from a child under 10 years old with inherited bone marrow failure, due to receive a stem cell transplant. The V call is TRBV12-3 or TRBV12-4, the J call TRBJ1-2; D ambiguous. CDR3 amino acids: CASSSIRTHYGYTF. The CDR3 DNA follows: TGTGCCAGCAGTTCTATCCGGACCCACTATGGCTACACCTTC.